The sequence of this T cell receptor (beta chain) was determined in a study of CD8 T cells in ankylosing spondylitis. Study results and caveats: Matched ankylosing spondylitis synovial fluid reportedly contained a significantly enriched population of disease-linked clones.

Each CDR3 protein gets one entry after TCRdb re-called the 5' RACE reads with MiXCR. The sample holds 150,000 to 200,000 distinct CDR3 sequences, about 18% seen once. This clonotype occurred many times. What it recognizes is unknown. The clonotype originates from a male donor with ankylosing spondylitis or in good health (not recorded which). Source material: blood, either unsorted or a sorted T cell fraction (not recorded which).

The CDR3 nucleotides read TGTGCCAGCAGCTTAGTCCTTCTAGTAGAGGGAGAGACCCAGTACTTC. Translation: CASSLVLLVEGETQYF. The V call is TRBV7-8, the J call TRBJ2-5, with D possibly matching TRBD2 (5 bases). With 1 base removed from V and 4 bases from J, the gap between germline ends came to 16 bases. Germline V lookup: CDR1 SGHVS, CDR2 FQNEAQ. CDR3 length: 16 amino acids. Combining the CDR3 with reference TRBV7-8 and TRBJ2-5 gives the whole variable domain GAGVSQSPRYKVAKRGQDVALRCDPISGHVSLFWYQQALGQGPEFLTYFQNEAQLDKSGLPSDRFFAERPEGSVSTLKIQRTQQEDSAVYLCASSLVLLVEGETQYFGPGTRLLVL.